This T cell receptor beta chain was identified during a study of cytomegalovirus exposure and HLA in healthy donors. Overall study results and limits: Through in vitro validation, three CMV-associated chains were shown to be specific for CMV antigens. Cytomegalovirus-associated status was assigned to around 160 TCR beta chains.

This PCR relied on a set of 60 Vbeta primers and 13 Jbeta primers. Using immunoSEQ multiplex PCR, the repertoire was profiled, and TCRdb retains in-frame clones only, with some absent. The sample consists of more than 80,000 clones, roughly 77% of them appearing once. This clone was observed once. Its matching antigen is unknown. Germline-derived CDR1 and CDR2 are SGHAT and FQNNGV. The CDR3 length is 15 residues. V dropped 5 bases and J dropped 2; count of bases not matched to a gene: 5. Specimen: PBMCs. V usage is TRBV11-2 and J usage is TRBJ2-3; 9 nucleotides align to TRBD1. The TCR sequence derives from a man aged 40-49 years in good health and CMV-seronegative. The CDR3 sequence is CASSLTGGSTDTQYF. The CDR3 DNA reads TGTGCCAGCAGCCTCACAGGGGGCTCCACAGATACGCAGTATTTT. The full variable domain, in which reference TRBV11-2 and TRBJ2-3 provide the parts outside the CDR3, is EAGVAQSPRYKIIEKRQSVAFWCNPISGHATLYWYQQILGQGPKLLIQFQNNGVVDDSQLPKDRFSAERLKGVDSTLKIQPAKLEDSAVYLCASSLTGGSTDTQYFGPGTRLTVL.